This T cell receptor beta chain was profiled in a study of identical twins. Study-wide findings and caveats: Invariant T cells like MAIT and iNKT could partly confound the zero-insertion analyses.

As regards this clonotype: Its antigen is not identified.

TCRdb redid the calling of the 5' RACE reads with MiXCR, one entry per CDR3 protein. This table has fewer than 900,000 distinct CDR3 sequences, around 21% appearing once. CDR3 length: 13 residues. The germline V gene has CDR1 SGHRS and CDR2 YFSETQ. Trimming took off 4 bases at V and 0 bases at J, with 5 bases between the two ends. These data are also associated with another study on T cells expressing NK-cell markers. That work states: For five or six donors, the dominant NKG2C+ clonotypes made up roughly 1.0-7.0% of their CD8+ T cells. What remained unclear was the HCMV specificity of expanded NKG2C+ T cell clones.

This rearrangement joins TRBV5-1 to TRBJ2-1; D remains ambiguous. The specimen sequenced was PBMCs. The receptor comes from a woman aged 18-29 years in good health. The CDR3 is CASSRNSYNEQFF. The CDR3 DNA reads as TGCGCCAGCAGCCGAAACTCCTACAATGAGCAGTTCTTC. Combining the CDR3 with reference TRBV5-1 and TRBJ2-1 gives the whole variable domain KAGVTQTPRYLIKTRGQQVTLSCSPISGHRSVSWYQQTPGQGLQFLFEYFSETQRNKGNFPGRFSGRQFSNSRSEMNVSTLELGDSALYLCASSRNSYNEQFFGPGTRLTVL.